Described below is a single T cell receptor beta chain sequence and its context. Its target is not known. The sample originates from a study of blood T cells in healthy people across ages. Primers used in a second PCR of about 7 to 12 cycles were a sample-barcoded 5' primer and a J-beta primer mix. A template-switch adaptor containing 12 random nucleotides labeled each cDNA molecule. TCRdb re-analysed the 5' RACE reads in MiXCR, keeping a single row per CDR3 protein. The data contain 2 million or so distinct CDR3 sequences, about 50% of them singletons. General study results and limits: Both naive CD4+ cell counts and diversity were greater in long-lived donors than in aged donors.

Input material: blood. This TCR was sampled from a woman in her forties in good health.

CDR3 sequence: CASSQDSEGYTF. CDR3 nucleotides: TGCGCCAGCAGCCAAGATTCGGAGGGCTACACCTTC. The V and J genes are TRBV4-3 and TRBJ1-2, with D unresolved. Trimming took off 0 bases at V and 8 bases at J, with 7 bases between the two ends. Looked up from germline, CDR1 is LGHNA and CDR2 is YSLEER. The CDR3 extends over 12 amino acids.